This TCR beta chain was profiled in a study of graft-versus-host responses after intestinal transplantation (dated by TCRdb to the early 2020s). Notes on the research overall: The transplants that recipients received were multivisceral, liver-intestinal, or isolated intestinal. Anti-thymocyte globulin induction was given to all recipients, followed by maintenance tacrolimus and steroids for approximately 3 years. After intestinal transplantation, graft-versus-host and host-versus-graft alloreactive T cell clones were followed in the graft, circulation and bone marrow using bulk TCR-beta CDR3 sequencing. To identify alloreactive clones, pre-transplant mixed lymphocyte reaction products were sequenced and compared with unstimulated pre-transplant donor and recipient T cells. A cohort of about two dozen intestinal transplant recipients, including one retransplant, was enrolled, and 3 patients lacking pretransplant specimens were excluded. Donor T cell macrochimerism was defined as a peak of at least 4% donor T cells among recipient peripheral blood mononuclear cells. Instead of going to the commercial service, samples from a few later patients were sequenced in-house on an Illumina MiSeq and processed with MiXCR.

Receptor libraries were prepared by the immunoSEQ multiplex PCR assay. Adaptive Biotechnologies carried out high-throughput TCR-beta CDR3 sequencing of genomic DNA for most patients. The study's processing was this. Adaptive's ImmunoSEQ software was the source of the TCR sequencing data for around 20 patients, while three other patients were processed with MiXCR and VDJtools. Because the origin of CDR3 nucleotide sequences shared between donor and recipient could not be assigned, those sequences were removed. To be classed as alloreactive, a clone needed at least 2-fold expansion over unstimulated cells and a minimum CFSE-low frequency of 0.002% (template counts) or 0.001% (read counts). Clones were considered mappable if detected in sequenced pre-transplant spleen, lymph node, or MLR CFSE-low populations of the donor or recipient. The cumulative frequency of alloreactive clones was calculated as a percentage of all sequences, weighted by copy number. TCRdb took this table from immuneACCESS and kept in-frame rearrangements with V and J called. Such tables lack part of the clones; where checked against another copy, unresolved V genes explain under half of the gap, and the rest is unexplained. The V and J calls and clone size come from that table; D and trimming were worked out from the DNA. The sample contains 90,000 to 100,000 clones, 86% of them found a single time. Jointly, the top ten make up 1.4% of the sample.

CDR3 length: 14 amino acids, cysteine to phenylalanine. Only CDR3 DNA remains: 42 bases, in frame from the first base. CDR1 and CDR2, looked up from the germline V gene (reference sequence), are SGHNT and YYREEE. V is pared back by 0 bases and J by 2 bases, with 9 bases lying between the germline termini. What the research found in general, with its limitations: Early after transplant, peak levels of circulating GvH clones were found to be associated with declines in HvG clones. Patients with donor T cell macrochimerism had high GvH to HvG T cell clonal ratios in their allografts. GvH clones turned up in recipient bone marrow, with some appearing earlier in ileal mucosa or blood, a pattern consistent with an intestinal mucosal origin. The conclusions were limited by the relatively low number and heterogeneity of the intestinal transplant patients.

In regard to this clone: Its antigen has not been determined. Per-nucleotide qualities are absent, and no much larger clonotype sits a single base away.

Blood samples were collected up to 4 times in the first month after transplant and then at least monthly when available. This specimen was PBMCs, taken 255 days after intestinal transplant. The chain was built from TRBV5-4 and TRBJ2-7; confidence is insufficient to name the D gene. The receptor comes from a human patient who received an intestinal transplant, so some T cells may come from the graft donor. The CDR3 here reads CASSLEFDTYEQYF. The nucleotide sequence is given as TGTGCCAGCAGCTTGGAGTTTGACACCTACGAGCAGTACTTC.